These 30 T cell receptor beta chains share one sample of origin, sequenced in a study of response to subunit inactivated influenza vaccine. TCRdb reprocessed the RT-PCR reads with MiXCR, giving one entry per CDR3 protein. The sample yields 500,000 to 600,000 distinct CDR3 sequences, 10% to 15% seen once. This material consisted of PBMCs from blood, taken about 40 days after vaccination. Source of these receptors: a man in his fifties or sixties who received an inactivated influenza vaccine.

This clonotype was counted a few times. This sequence joins TRBV7-9 and TRBJ1-1, with 8 bases fitting TRBD1. V lost 5 bases, J lost 4 bases, and 6 bases stayed unmatched. Germline CDR1 reads SEHNR; CDR2 reads FQNEAQ (reference sequence). The CDR3 has 14 residues. The CDR3 sequence is CASSEDREITEAFF. The CDR3 DNA is TGTGCCAGCAGCGAGGACAGGGAGATCACTGAAGCTTTCTTT.

This clonotype was counted ten times or more. The chain combines TRBV12-3 or TRBV12-4 with TRBJ2-1; possibly TRBD1 for D (6 bases). Trimming left V 1 base short and J 2 bases short, with 9 bases between. The CDR3 sequence is 15 residues long. CDR3 in DNA: TGTGCCAGCAGTTTAGGGGACACTGCCTACAATGAGCAGTTCTTC. Its protein is CASSLGDTAYNEQFF.

This clonotype showed up just a few times. This chain joins TRBV7-6 and TRBJ2-3; 14 bases agree with TRBD2. Germline V gene sequence: CDR1 SGHVS, CDR2 FNYEAQ. The CDR3 length is 15 residues. The junction had 8 bases not matched to a gene; V was cut back by 5 bases and J by 10 bases. CDR3 sequence: CASSPGTSGGPAQYF. The CDR3 nucleotides read TGTGCCAGCAGCCCAGGGACTAGCGGGGGCCCAGCGCAGTATTTT.

CDR3 nucleotide sequence: TGTGCCAGCAGACCGGGACTAGCGGAGCAGTACTTC. Protein sequence: CASRPGLAEQYF. The chain recombines TRBV12-3 or TRBV12-4 with TRBJ2-7; TRBD2 agrees at 10 bases. With 6 bases clipped from V and 7 bases from J, the junction kept 3 bases outside the gene matches. The CDR3 length is 12 residues.

This clonotype has only a few counts. J is TRBJ1-1 and V is TRBV6-1; no clear D gene. This CDR3 comprises 15 residues. The germline V gene has CDR1 MNHNS and CDR2 SASEGT. Between the trimmed V and J ends, which lost 7 bases and 10 bases, there was a span of 25 bases. CDR3 sequence (DNA): TGTGCCAGCACGGCGTCCCACCCCAGGCTGAATGGAGCTTTCTTT. Its translation is CASTASHPRLNGAFF.

This chain joins TRBV5-5 and TRBJ2-7; 8 bases line up with TRBD1. Germline values: CDR1 SGHKS, CDR2 YYEKEE (reference sequence). The ends lost 2 bases at V and 5 bases at J; junction bases unmatched: 6. The CDR3 spans 14 residues. The chain's CDR3 is CASSFRQGLDEQYF. The CDR3 DNA reads as TGTGCCAGCAGCTTCCGACAGGGGCTAGACGAGCAGTACTTC.

This chain joins TRBV5-1 and TRBJ2-3, with TRBD2 as a possible D gene (5 bases). This CDR3 comprises 15 residues. Germline assignment: CDR1 SGHRS and CDR2 YFSETQ. V lost 3 bases, J lost 2 bases, and 13 bases lay in between. CDR3 amino acids: CASSSTWGATDTQYF. The CDR3 DNA reads TGCGCCAGCAGCTCAACGTGGGGAGCCACAGATACGCAGTATTTT.

The V call is TRBV6-5, the J call TRBJ2-7; TRBD2 aligns across 14 bases. V was clipped by 5 bases and J by 2 bases; unmatched bases: 5. This CDR3 region has 16 residues. Germline V gene data show CDR1 as MNHEY and CDR2 as SVGAGI. The CDR3 region has the DNA TGTGCCAGCAGTCACCGGACTAGCGGGGGGACCTACGAGCAGTACTTC. This sequence encodes CASSHRTSGGTYEQYF.

In its sample, this clonotype was seen a few times. The chain recombines TRBV7-2 with TRBJ2-3; 11 nucleotides match TRBD1. This CDR3 is built from 15 residues. Germline V lookup: CDR1 SGHTA, CDR2 FQGNSA. V trimming: 5 bases; J trimming: 6 bases; junction bases outside the gene matches: 7. Written as DNA, the CDR3 is TGTGCCAGCAGCGTCTACCGGGACAGGGGGGATACGCAGTATTTT. As protein: CASSVYRDRGDTQYF.

This clonotype has only a few counts. CDR3 protein: CASSQRDRAFPYNEQFF. The CDR3 DNA follows: TGCGCCAGCAGCCAACGGGACAGGGCATTTCCCTACAATGAGCAGTTCTTC. V usage is TRBV4-1 and J usage is TRBJ2-1, with 9 bases fitting TRBD1. V was clipped by 2 bases and J by 2 bases; unmatched bases: 7. From germline, CDR1 is MGHRA and CDR2 YSYEKL. The CDR3 is made up of 17 amino acids.

The CDR3 loop reads CAISARPNPTSGRMTYNEQFF. The DNA for the CDR3 is TGTGCCATCAGTGCTCGTCCCAACCCGACTAGCGGGAGGATGACCTACAATGAGCAGTTCTTC. The rearrangement joins TRBV10-3 to TRBJ2-1, with 13 bases matching TRBD2. CDR1 is ENHRY and CDR2 is SYGVKD in the germline V gene. This CDR3 has 21 amino acids. Germline trimming cut 4 bases from V and 2 bases from J; bases unmatched to any gene: 17.

This clonotype was recorded a few times. The rearrangement uses TRBV5-1 and TRBJ2-7; D is possibly TRBD2 (6 bases). This CDR3 is 14 amino acids long. The V end was cut by 4 bases, the J end by 1 base, with 12 bases between. Germline CDR1 SGHRS, CDR2 YFSETQ. The CDR3 coding sequence is TGCGCCAGCAGCGCCTACGGGGGTTCCTACGAGCAGTACTTC. Its protein is CASSAYGGSYEQYF.

This clonotype was counted ten times or more. The chain uses TRBV5-1 and TRBJ2-5; D assignment may be TRBD1 or TRBD2 (5 bases each). Per germline, CDR1 SGHRS and CDR2 YFSETQ. Trimming cost V 2 bases and J 6 bases, with 11 bases left between them. The length of the CDR3 is 13 residues. The CDR3: CASSLWDEKTQYF. In DNA, the CDR3 is TGCGCCAGCAGCTTATGGGACGAGAAGACCCAGTACTTC.

The rearrangement links TRBV20-1 to TRBJ2-1, with 9 bases matching TRBD2. Germline assignment: CDR1 DFQATT and CDR2 SNEGSKA (reference sequence). The CDR3 totals 15 residues. Losses at the gene ends were 0 bases for V and 10 bases for J; bases not matched to a gene: 10. This chain's CDR3 is CSARDSSGAVGEQFF. CDR3 bases: TGCAGTGCTAGAGATTCTAGCGGGGCCGTCGGGGAGCAGTTCTTC.

This clonotype was seen just once. The rearrangement links TRBV2 to TRBJ2-1; TRBD2 matches at 13 bases. This CDR3 contains 18 residues. The germline V gene encodes CDR1 SNHLY and CDR2 FYNNEI. With 10 bases clipped from V and 0 bases from J, the junction kept 12 bases outside the gene matches. The CDR3 loop is CAICLPGLAGDSYNEQFF. The CDR3, as DNA: TGTGCCATCTGTTTACCCGGACTAGCGGGGGACTCCTACAATGAGCAGTTCTTC.

This clonotype was counted ten times or more. The genes are TRBV4-2 and TRBJ2-7; a possible D gene is TRBD2 (6 bases). CDR1 and CDR2 (germline): LGHNA, YNFKEQ. The CDR3 is 13 residues long. V lost 1 base and J 6 bases, leaving 10 bases between the germline ends. The CDR3 reads CASSQAREFEQYF. Written as DNA, the CDR3 is TGTGCCAGCAGCCAAGCCCGGGAGTTCGAGCAGTACTTC.

The V gene is TRBV5-6, the J gene TRBJ2-3, with 7 nucleotides matching TRBD1. This CDR3 is 16 amino acids long. Germline V CDR1 and CDR2: SGHDT, YYEEEE. The V gene end was trimmed by 8 bases and the J gene end by 2 bases; junction bases not matched to a gene: 14. The CDR3 DNA is TGTGCCAGTGACCTTTCGGGACAGACTCTCACAGATACGCAGTATTTT. Its translation: CASDLSGQTLTDTQYF.

The V call is TRBV29-1, the J call TRBJ2-5, with TRBD2 matching over 9 bases. The CDR3 runs 13 residues. J gave up 5 bases and V 5 bases, and 6 bases lay outside the gene matches. Germline CDR1 is SQVTM and CDR2 is ANQGSEA. The CDR3: CSVLRGGRETQYF. In DNA form, the CDR3 reads TGCAGCGTTCTGCGGGGGGGCCGGGAGACCCAGTACTTC.

The chain employs TRBV9 and TRBJ2-3, with 7 bases matching TRBD2. Trimming cost V 0 bases and J 1 base; bases outside gene matches: 11. This CDR3 contains 18 residues. Germline V gives CDR1 SGDLS, CDR2 YYNGEE. CDR3 in DNA: TGTGCCAGCAGCGTAGCCCCCGGGGGGACTACCCGCACAGATACGCAGTATTTT. It yields the protein CASSVAPGGTTRTDTQYF.

This rearrangement joins TRBV12-3 or TRBV12-4 to TRBJ1-4, with D possibly matching TRBD1 (5 bases). Trimming stripped 3 bases from V and 10 bases from J, with 9 bases between. The CDR3 contains 12 residues. The CDR3 DNA reads TGTGCCAGCAGTTTTGTGGGGGGAAAACTGTTTTTT. It is translated as CASSFVGGKLFF.

CDR3 residues: CASSPQTGTYNSPLHF. In DNA, the CDR3 is TGCGCCAGCAGCCCACAGACAGGGACTTATAATTCACCCCTCCACTTT. This chain uses TRBV4-1 with TRBJ1-6; TRBD1 aligns across 7 bases. The CDR3 has 16 amino acids. Trimming cost V 4 bases and J 4 bases; bases outside gene matches: 7. Germline CDR1 is MGHRA and CDR2 is YSYEKL.

In its sample, this clonotype was seen many times. Here the CDR3 DNA reads TGCGCCAGCAGCCAAGATTACAGGGCCACTGAAGCTTTCTTT. Translated: CASSQDYRATEAFF. The V call is TRBV4-3, the J call TRBJ1-1; TRBD1 might be the D (6 bases). CDR3 length: 14 residues. V was shortened by 0 bases and J by 4 bases, with 9 bases between the two germline ends. CDR1 and CDR2 (germline): LGHNA, YSLEER.

This clonotype was counted a few times. The genes are TRBV20-1 and TRBJ2-1; 13 positions agree with TRBD2. Germline V gives CDR1 DFQATT, CDR2 SNEGSKA (reference sequence). This CDR3 has 16 amino acids. V was clipped by 0 bases and J by 6 bases; unmatched bases: 5. CDR3 amino acids: CSAREVGLAGRNEQFF. The CDR3 coding sequence is TGCAGTGCTAGAGAGGTGGGACTAGCGGGACGCAATGAGCAGTTCTTC.

This clonotype was recorded many times. The chain recombines TRBV7-9 with TRBJ2-7; no firm D call. Per the germline V gene, CDR1 is SEHNR and CDR2 is FQNEAQ (reference sequence). The V end lost 3 bases, the J end lost 0 bases, and 12 bases lay between the germline ends. CDR3 size: 15 residues. The CDR3 loop reads CASSLSSRSSYEQYF. The CDR3 DNA reads as TGTGCCAGCAGCTTGTCGTCGAGGAGCTCCTACGAGCAGTACTTC.

This clonotype has a count of ten or more. The genes are TRBV6-5 and TRBJ1-5; D call uncertain. Germline V CDR1 and CDR2: MNHEY, SVGAGI. This CDR3 has 14 residues. V lost 2 bases and J lost 2, with 7 bases in between. The CDR3 region is CASSYRQGNQPQHF. The CDR3 nucleotides are TGTGCCAGCAGTTACCGGCAGGGCAATCAGCCCCAGCATTTT.

This clonotype was recorded a few times. V gene TRBV20-1 combines with J gene TRBJ1-1; 11 bases align to TRBD1. The germline V gene has CDR1 DFQATT and CDR2 SNEGSKA (reference sequence). V lost 1 base, J lost 5 bases, and 6 bases stayed unmatched. This CDR3 comprises 15 residues. DNA for the CDR3: TGCAGTGCTAGAGCCTGGGACAGGGGGTTGACTGAAGCTTTCTTT. Amino acids: CSARAWDRGLTEAFF.

The chain is built from TRBV4-3 and TRBJ1-6; D is unresolved. The CDR3 runs 15 residues. Trimming left V 0 bases short and J 10 bases short, with 13 bases between. Germline loops: CDR1 LGHNA, CDR2 YSLEER. CDR3 sequence (DNA): TGCGCCAGCAGCCAAGATAGAACAATTGCATCACCCCTCCACTTT. This translates into CASSQDRTIASPLHF.

The chain couples TRBV4-3 to TRBJ2-2; D is unresolved. This CDR3 spans 13 amino acids. The V gene lost 0 bases and the J gene lost 6 bases, with 5 bases spanning the gap. Germline V gene sequence: CDR1 LGHNA, CDR2 YSLEER. CDR3 sequence reads: CASSQDPAGELFF. CDR3 nucleotide sequence: TGCGCCAGCAGCCAAGATCCGGCCGGGGAGCTGTTTTTT.

This clonotype has a handful of counts. This CDR3 reads CSARGDRAGETQYF. The CDR3 nucleotides read TGCAGTGCTAGAGGCGATAGGGCCGGGGAGACCCAGTACTTC. This chain uses TRBV20-1 with TRBJ2-5; D is uncertain. Germline-derived CDR1 and CDR2 are DFQATT and SNEGSKA (reference sequence). Trimming shortened V by 1 base and J by 5 bases, and 14 bases separated the two germline ends. This CDR3 region has 14 residues.

The genes are TRBV20-1 and TRBJ1-5; D is ambiguous. Trimming pared 4 bases from V and 6 bases from J, leaving 7 bases between. CDR3 length equals 11 residues. Germline CDR1 DFQATT, CDR2 SNEGSKA (reference sequence). CDR3 sequence (DNA): TGCAGTGCTACAGGAGGTCAGCCCCAGCATTTT. It specifies CSATGGQPQHF.